Listed below are T cell receptor beta chains from one sample, sequenced in a study of long-term antiretroviral therapy in people with HIV. The protocol was immunoSEQ multiplex PCR, while the TCRdb copy is restricted to in-frame clones and leaves out a portion. This sample yields 25,000 to 30,000 clones, of which 70% to 90% are seen a single time; 3.5% to 5% belongs to the top ten. This material consisted of unsorted PBMCs, taken 0.5 years after starting antiretroviral therapy. The receptors were sampled from a woman aged 18-29 years with HIV. Both conserved end residues are part of each CDR3. A D gene is named only where the DNA matches it firmly. Clone size is stated in some rows and not others, as once, few, many or a class when expanded.

abundance: .; v_gene: TRBV5-1; d_gene: TRBD1; j_gene: TRBJ2-4; CDR3nt: TGCGCCAGCAGCCTTCAGACAGGGGCGATAAACATTCAGTACTTC; CDR3aa: CASSLQTGAINIQYF
abundance: few; v_gene: TRBV5-1; d_gene: TRBD2; j_gene: TRBJ2-7; CDR3nt: TGCGCCAGCCAAGCGGGAGGAGGATACGAGCAGTACTTC; CDR3aa: CASQAGGGYEQYF
abundance: .; v_gene: TRBV6-5; d_gene: .; j_gene: TRBJ2-7; CDR3nt: TGTGCCAGCAGTTACGGGGGGTCCACCTACGAGCAGTACTTC; CDR3aa: CASSYGGSTYEQYF
abundance: .; v_gene: TRBV27; d_gene: TRBD2; j_gene: TRBJ2-3; CDR3nt: TGTGCCAGCAGTTTACTCGGACTAGCGGGAGGCTCTAGCACAGATACGCAGTATTTT; CDR3aa: CASSLLGLAGGSSTDTQYF
abundance: .; v_gene: TRBV25-1; d_gene: .; j_gene: TRBJ1-5; CDR3nt: TGTGCCAGCAGTGAAACAGGGAGTAATCAGCCCCAGCATTTT; CDR3aa: CASSETGSNQPQHF
abundance: .; v_gene: TRBV19; d_gene: TRBD1; j_gene: TRBJ1-1; CDR3nt: TGTGCCAGCGCGGCGACAGGGGAAGCTGAAGCTTTCTTT; CDR3aa: CASAATGEAEAFF
abundance: .; v_gene: TRBV19; d_gene: TRBD2; j_gene: TRBJ2-1; CDR3nt: TGTGCCAGTAGTATGACTAGCGGATCCTACAATGAGCAGTTCTTC; CDR3aa: CASSMTSGSYNEQFF
abundance: .; v_gene: TRBV9; d_gene: .; j_gene: TRBJ2-7; CDR3nt: TGTGCCAGCAGCCCTACAGGAGGTGAGCAGTACTTC; CDR3aa: CASSPTGGEQYF
abundance: .; v_gene: TRBV20-1; d_gene: .; j_gene: TRBJ1-1; CDR3nt: TGCAGTGCTAGAGACAGGGAGCAAGCTTTCTTT; CDR3aa: CSARDREQAFF
abundance: few; v_gene: TRBV7-9; d_gene: TRBD1; j_gene: TRBJ1-1; CDR3nt: TGTGCCAGCAGCTTAAGCCCGGACAGGGCAAACACTGAAGCTTTCTTT; CDR3aa: CASSLSPDRANTEAFF
abundance: .; v_gene: TRBV7-2; d_gene: .; j_gene: TRBJ1-2; CDR3nt: TGTGCCAGCAGCTACCGACAGATTCGGGCCCCTAATGGCTACACCTTC; CDR3aa: CASSYRQIRAPNGYTF
abundance: .; v_gene: TRBV7-2; d_gene: TRBD2; j_gene: TRBJ2-7; CDR3nt: TGTGCCAGCAGCTGGACTAGCGGAGTCTCCTCCTACGAGCAGTACTTC; CDR3aa: CASSWTSGVSSYEQYF
abundance: .; v_gene: TRBV28; d_gene: TRBD1; j_gene: TRBJ2-6; CDR3nt: TGTGCCAGCAGTTTATTGGGACAGGGGCAACCAAGGGCCAACGTCCTGACTTTC; CDR3aa: CASSLLGQGQPRANVLTF
abundance: .; v_gene: TRBV14; d_gene: .; j_gene: TRBJ2-3; CDR3nt: TGTGCCAGCAGCCAGATACGGGGTTCCACAGATACGCAGTATTTT; CDR3aa: CASSQIRGSTDTQYF
abundance: .; v_gene: TRBV27; d_gene: .; j_gene: TRBJ2-3; CDR3nt: TGTGCCAGCAGTTTATGGGAAAGCACAGATACGCAGTATTTT; CDR3aa: CASSLWESTDTQYF
abundance: few; v_gene: TRBV27; d_gene: TRBD1; j_gene: TRBJ1-5; CDR3nt: TGTGCCAGCAGTTTGGACAGGGCGTATCAGCCCCAGCATTTT; CDR3aa: CASSLDRAYQPQHF
abundance: .; v_gene: TRBV9; d_gene: .; j_gene: TRBJ1-1; CDR3nt: TGTGCCAGCAGCCCGGACGGGAACACTGAAGCTTTCTTT; CDR3aa: CASSPDGNTEAFF
abundance: few; v_gene: TRBV6-4; d_gene: TRBD1; j_gene: TRBJ2-1; CDR3nt: TGTGCCAGCAGTGAGGGACAGGGACACAATGAGCAGTTCTTC; CDR3aa: CASSEGQGHNEQFF
abundance: .; v_gene: TRBV7-3; d_gene: .; j_gene: TRBJ2-1; CDR3nt: TGTGCCAGCAGCTTGGACATTTACAATGAGCAGTTCTTC; CDR3aa: CASSLDIYNEQFF
abundance: .; v_gene: TRBV5-6; d_gene: TRBD1; j_gene: TRBJ2-1; CDR3nt: TGTGCCAGCAGCTTGGTTAGGGGACAGGGAGAGGATGAGCAGTTCTTC; CDR3aa: CASSLVRGQGEDEQFF
abundance: .; v_gene: TRBV11-3; d_gene: TRBD2; j_gene: TRBJ2-1; CDR3nt: TGTGCCAGCAGCTTAGAGGCTAGCGGGAGAGTCGGGGAGCAGTTCTTC; CDR3aa: CASSLEASGRVGEQFF
abundance: .; v_gene: TRBV18; d_gene: .; j_gene: TRBJ2-2; CDR3nt: TGTGCCAGCTCACCTTTTCTCACAGGGACCTACCGGGAGCTGTTTTTT; CDR3aa: CASSPFLTGTYRELFF
abundance: .; v_gene: TRBV5-1; d_gene: TRBD1; j_gene: TRBJ2-4; CDR3nt: TGCGCCAGCAGCTTGGGGGGACAGCGTGAGGACATTCAGTACTTC; CDR3aa: CASSLGGQREDIQYF
abundance: .; v_gene: TRBV5-1; d_gene: .; j_gene: TRBJ2-7; CDR3nt: TGCGCCAGCAGCTTGGGAGGGGGGAGGGCCTACGAGCAGTACTTC; CDR3aa: CASSLGGGRAYEQYF
abundance: .; v_gene: TRBV19; d_gene: .; j_gene: TRBJ2-2; CDR3nt: TGTGCCAGTAGTTTTCGCGGCGGGGAGCTGTTTTTT; CDR3aa: CASSFRGGELFF
abundance: .; v_gene: TRBV6-5; d_gene: .; j_gene: TRBJ2-4; CDR3nt: TGTGCCAGCACCCCACAGGACGCCAAAAACATTCAGTACTTC; CDR3aa: CASTPQDAKNIQYF
abundance: .; v_gene: TRBV11-2; d_gene: .; j_gene: TRBJ2-3; CDR3nt: TGTGCCAGCAGCTTAGAGTCCCCGTATGTCGATACGCAGTATTTT; CDR3aa: CASSLESPYVDTQYF
abundance: few; v_gene: TRBV7-2; d_gene: .; j_gene: TRBJ2-7; CDR3nt: TGTGCCAGCAGCTTAAGGAGTACCTCCTACGAGCAGTACTTC; CDR3aa: CASSLRSTSYEQYF
abundance: few; v_gene: TRBV11-2; d_gene: .; j_gene: TRBJ1-2; CDR3nt: TGTGCCAGCAGCTCACTCGAGGAATATGGCTACACCTTC; CDR3aa: CASSSLEEYGYTF
abundance: .; v_gene: TRBV19; d_gene: .; j_gene: TRBJ2-2; CDR3nt: TGTGCCAGTAGTGGCTTACTGGGGGCCGGGGAGCTGTTTTTT; CDR3aa: CASSGLLGAGELFF
abundance: .; v_gene: TRBV11-1; d_gene: .; j_gene: TRBJ2-3; CDR3nt: TGTGCCAGCAGCTTTGGACTTCGCACAGATACGCAGTATTTT; CDR3aa: CASSFGLRTDTQYF
abundance: .; v_gene: TRBV5-1; d_gene: .; j_gene: TRBJ2-7; CDR3nt: TGCGCCAGCAGCTTGGGGGTTACTAGCGAGCAGTACTTC; CDR3aa: CASSLGVTSEQYF
abundance: .; v_gene: TRBV5-8; d_gene: .; j_gene: TRBJ2-1; CDR3nt: TGTGCCAGCAGCTCCAGGTCGGCTCGCTCCTACAATGAGCAGTTCTTC; CDR3aa: CASSSRSARSYNEQFF
abundance: .; v_gene: TRBV9; d_gene: TRBD1; j_gene: TRBJ1-1; CDR3nt: TGTGCCAGCAGCGCCCCACAGGGGACAGCGAACACTGAAGCTTTCTTT; CDR3aa: CASSAPQGTANTEAFF
abundance: medium-sized; v_gene: TRBV28; d_gene: .; j_gene: TRBJ2-3; CDR3nt: TGTGCCAGCAGTCGCCTGGACGGCACAGATACGCAGTATTTT; CDR3aa: CASSRLDGTDTQYF
abundance: once; v_gene: TRBV7-3; d_gene: TRBD1; j_gene: TRBJ2-4; CDR3nt: TGTGCCAGCAGCTCTTTGACAGGGGGCTTAACCCCGGTCAAAAACATTCAGTACTTC; CDR3aa: CASSSLTGGLTPVKNIQYF
abundance: few; v_gene: TRBV28; d_gene: .; j_gene: TRBJ2-1; CDR3nt: TGTGCCAGCAGTCCCCAAAGGGTGGTCCTCGTCGATGAGCAGTTCTTC; CDR3aa: CASSPQRVVLVDEQFF
abundance: .; v_gene: TRBV5-4; d_gene: TRBD2; j_gene: TRBJ2-1; CDR3nt: TGTGCCAGCAGCTTGAGACTAGCGGGAGATGAGCAGTTCTTC; CDR3aa: CASSLRLAGDEQFF
abundance: .; v_gene: TRBV7-2; d_gene: .; j_gene: TRBJ2-7; CDR3nt: TGTGCCAGCAGCTTAGTTACGGAGTTAGCCCTCGAGCAGTACTTC; CDR3aa: CASSLVTELALEQYF
abundance: .; v_gene: TRBV4-1; d_gene: .; j_gene: TRBJ2-7; CDR3nt: TGCGCCAGCAGCCAAGATCAGGTGGGCTACGAGCAGTACTTC; CDR3aa: CASSQDQVGYEQYF
abundance: .; v_gene: TRBV29-1; d_gene: .; j_gene: TRBJ1-5; CDR3nt: TGCAGCGTGGATCCGGGAGGCAATCAGCCCCAGCATTTT; CDR3aa: CSVDPGGNQPQHF
abundance: once; v_gene: TRBV11-3; d_gene: .; j_gene: TRBJ2-1; CDR3nt: TGTGCCAGCAGCTCAGTGGACTGGGAGCAGTTCTTC; CDR3aa: CASSSVDWEQFF
abundance: once; v_gene: TRBV30; d_gene: .; j_gene: TRBJ1-5; CDR3nt: TGTGCCTGGAGGCCGACGTCGTCAGTTCGGGGCGGGAAAAGCAATCAGCCCCAGCATTTT; CDR3aa: CAWRPTSSVRGGKSNQPQHF
abundance: .; v_gene: TRBV18; d_gene: .; j_gene: TRBJ1-4; CDR3nt: TGTGCCAGCTCACCACTTCTACTTGGGGCGAATGAAAAACTGTTTTTT; CDR3aa: CASSPLLLGANEKLFF
abundance: .; v_gene: TRBV28; d_gene: .; j_gene: TRBJ1-1; CDR3nt: TGTGCCAGCTCTCGACAGACTGAAGCTTTCTTT; CDR3aa: CASSRQTEAFF
abundance: .; v_gene: TRBV7-9; d_gene: .; j_gene: TRBJ2-7; CDR3nt: TGTGCCAGCAGCCGAGAGAGGAGCGGCGAGCAGTACTTC; CDR3aa: CASSRERSGEQYF